This T cell receptor (beta chain) was sequenced in a study of T cell repertoires in cytomegalovirus infection. Study context: HLA-C-restricted CMV epitopes, recently identified, and well-studied HLA-B-restricted ones were used by the study. In public TCR beta signatures, there were indications of both CMV infection and matching HLA type.

As regards this clonotype: Its specificity is not known.

TCRdb independently ran MiXCR on the reads; one entry per CDR3 protein. The table includes 160,000 or so distinct CDR3 sequences, less than 25% detected once. General study results and limits: Ex vivo responses were dominated by HLA-C-restricted CMV-specific TCR beta clonotypes. CMV carriers with the relevant HLA were identified by cumulative public TCR beta family frequency.

This TCR came from a human donor in good health (CMV status not recorded). Some clones in this sample may be carry-over from other donors' samples. The source was CD8+ T cells from cultured PBMCs, collected from culture after CMV antigen stimulation.

DNA of the CDR3: TGTGCCAGCAGCTTGCTGGGGCCCTCCACCGGGGAGCTGTTTTTT. The encoded protein is CASSLLGPSTGELFF. The V and J genes are TRBV7-8 and TRBJ2-2, with D maybe TRBD1 (5 bases). The germline V and J ends were trimmed by 3 bases and 4 bases, with 12 bases remaining between them. This CDR3 has 15 amino acids. Germline V gene sequence: CDR1 SGHVS, CDR2 FQNEAQ.